Described below is a single T cell receptor (beta chain) sequence and its context. Its antigen remains unknown. This entry comes from a study of radiotherapy plus CTLA-4 blockade in lung cancer. The table came from immunoSEQ multiplex PCR; TCRdb's copy has only in-frame clones and leaves some out. The repertoire holds 60,000 to 85,000 clones, with about 88% as singletons. Germline CDR1 SGHRS, CDR2 YFSETQ. This CDR3 region has 16 residues. V was trimmed by 3 bases and J by 0 bases, leaving 14 bases between them. General study points: The best predictor of response was reported to be early blood T cell clone dynamics, with interferon-beta. Expansion in blood of tumor-derived TCR clones was seen after radiotherapy plus ipilimumab.

This chain links TRBV5-1 with TRBJ2-3; D perhaps matches TRBD1 (6 bases). This TCR was recovered from a human donor with non-small cell lung cancer who had stable disease on radiotherapy plus ipilimumab. The starting material was peripheral blood, obtained from a patient treated with radiotherapy plus ipilimumab. The CDR3 region is CASSSRTVASTDTQYF. Here the CDR3 DNA reads TGCGCCAGCAGCTCCAGGACAGTGGCTAGCACAGATACGCAGTATTTT.